Included here is one T cell receptor beta chain sequence, with context. Reverse transcription of roughly 0.5 to 1 ug RNA was performed with random hexamers. The TCR beta CDR3 was amplified by immunoSEQ multiplex PCR across 54 Vbeta, 13 Jbeta. TCRdb reprocessed the immunoSEQ multiplex PCR reads via MiXCR and lists one record per CDR3 protein. Of 180,000 or so distinct CDR3 sequences detected, 90% to 95% appear once; the ten largest clones hold 0.093%. This sample was included in a study of CD8 T cells in Susac syndrome. Sequencing targeted TCR beta in T cells from blood (CD8+ and CD4+). The study used treatment-naive patients who had stable or active relapsing-remitting disease as multiple sclerosis controls. TEMRA cells were enriched by FACS, while CD8+ and CD4+ T cells were obtained through a negative isolation that was performed magnetically. CDR1 is SGHTA and CDR2 is FQGTGA in the germline V gene. V shed 6 bases and J shed 1 base, with 9 bases lying between them. The CDR3 has 13 residues.

The sample taken for sequencing was CD4+ T cells from PBMCs. The clonotype originates from a human donor with multiple sclerosis. The chain couples TRBV7-3 to TRBJ1-1, with D perhaps TRBD1 (6 bases). In DNA form, the CDR3 reads TGTGCCAGCAGATCGGACAGGAACACTGAAGCTTTCTTT. Residues: CASRSDRNTEAFF.